The T cell receptor beta chain described here comes from a study of Ad26.COV2.S vaccination and SARS-CoV-2 variants. Study observations and caveats: There was a possibility that the TCR breadth and depth analyses underestimated total T cell responses. Following vaccination, spike-specific CD8+ and CD4+ T cell responses reportedly exhibited substantial breadth.

The CDR3 consists of 15 residues. The junction had 5 bases not matched to a gene; V was cut back by 3 bases and J by 1 base. Germline V CDR1 and CDR2: KGHSH, LQKENI. Repertoires were generated with immunoSEQ multiplex PCR, while TCRdb's copy carries only in-frame clones and drops some. This table holds 300,000 to 400,000 clones, about nine tenths found once. Treatment described: 15 to 20 received Ad26.COV2.S at low or high dose, single or two shots; about 5 received placebo; per-sample allocation not given. Samples came from day 63 after the first vaccine or placebo injection. Concerning this clone itself: Its specificity is unknown.

This TCR derives from a person between 18 and 65 years old who received the Ad26.COV2.S COVID-19 vaccine or a placebo. The sample here was peripheral blood, taken in a trial of Ad26.COV2.S vaccine versus placebo. This rearrangement joins TRBV18 to TRBJ1-1; TRBD1 agrees at 7 bases. The CDR3 sequence: CASSPRDRANTEAFF. In DNA form, the CDR3 reads TGTGCCAGCTCACCGAGAGACAGGGCGAACACTGAAGCTTTCTTT.